This TCR beta chain was observed in a study of regulatory T cells in long-lasting Graves disease. The length of the CDR3 is 16 residues. Unmatched junction bases numbered 5, after V lost 5 bases and J lost 5 bases. Germline V gene sequence: CDR1 SGHTA, CDR2 FQGNSA. Both iRepertoire HTBI primers and Arm-PCR of CDR3 regions were used to build the TCR beta libraries. TCRdb ran MiXCR on the multiplex PCR reads and lists one entry per CDR3 protein. The sample yields about 300,000 distinct CDR3 sequences, roughly a fifth seen once. A note on this clonotype: No antigen is known for it.

The time point is: persistent/refractory GD, antithyroid drugs over 5 years with positive TRAb. PBMCs provided the RNA from which the TCR library was made. Study-level results: TCR diversity was lower in persistent Graves' patients (versus newly diagnosed ones). Persistent cases favored TRBV28, TRBJ1-2 and TRBJ2-5. Few sampled subjects may have lowered accuracy.

Sample: peripheral blood mononuclear cells (PBMCs), taken when the disease was refractory, from a patient treated with antithyroid drugs. V gene TRBV7-2 combines with J gene TRBJ2-1, with 14 bases matching TRBD2. This clonotype was obtained from a female donor with Graves disease. The CDR3 region is CASSTGLAGVHNEQFF. In nucleotides, the CDR3 is TGTGCCAGCAGCACGGGACTAGCGGGAGTACACAATGAGCAGTTCTTC.